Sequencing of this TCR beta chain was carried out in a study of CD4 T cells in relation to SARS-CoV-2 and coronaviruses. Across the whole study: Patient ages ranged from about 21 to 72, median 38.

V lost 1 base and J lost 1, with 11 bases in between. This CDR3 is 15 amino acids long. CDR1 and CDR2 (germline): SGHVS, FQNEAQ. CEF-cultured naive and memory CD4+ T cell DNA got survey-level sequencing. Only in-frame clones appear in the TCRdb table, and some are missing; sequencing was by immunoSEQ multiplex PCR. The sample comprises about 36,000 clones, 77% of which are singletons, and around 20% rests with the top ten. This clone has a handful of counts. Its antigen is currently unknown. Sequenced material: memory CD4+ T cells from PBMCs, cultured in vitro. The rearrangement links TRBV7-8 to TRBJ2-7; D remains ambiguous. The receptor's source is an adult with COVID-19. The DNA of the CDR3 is TGTGCCAGCAGCTTAGATGTACCGACGTCCTACGAGCAGTACTTC. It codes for CASSLDVPTSYEQYF.